This T cell receptor beta chain was sequenced during a study of identical twins. In TCRdb, the 5' RACE reads were re-called with MiXCR into one record per CDR3 protein. The sample lists some 1,600,000 distinct CDR3 sequences; 25% to 35% were seen once. Germline CDR1 DFQATT, CDR2 SNEGSKA (reference sequence). The length of the CDR3 is 14 residues. V lost 3 bases, J lost 5 bases, and 14 bases lay in between. The table lists this clonotype with a few counts. Sequencing was done on a sample of cord blood. This TCR was sampled from a newborn girl in good health. The rearrangement links TRBV20-1 to TRBJ1-5; D perhaps matches TRBD1 (5 bases). The CDR3 nucleotides are TGCAGTGCTAGTAGGGGAAGGGTCGATCAGCCCCAGCATTTT. Its protein is CSASRGRVDQPQHF.